This note documents a single TCR beta chain sequence. This clone was seen at least ten times. Which antigen it targets is not known. Base qualities are missing; no much larger clone stands one base away. These data come from a study of blood T cell repertoires in COVID-19 (dated by TCRdb to 2020 to 2021). Regarding the research as a whole: The collaborator samples originated in the United States, Italy and Spain and spanned the acute and convalescent phases of COVID-19. The material from the prospective study consisted of cDNA or gDNA derived from T cells, B-cell-depleted T cells, or PBMCs. The dataset comprised deeply sampled blood TCRbeta repertoires from subjects exposed to, actively infected with, or recovered from COVID-19. The repertoires were made available in a free public database intended to serve as a resource for research on the immune response to SARS-CoV-2. The samples were drawn from two sources: the first 160 participants of the ongoing ImmuneRACE study, and over 1,000 subjects contributed by 6 global collaborators. Sample metadata almost always included a de-identified subject ID, COVID-19 status, age in years and sex. Where available, HLA class I and class II types were obtained from metadata supplied by the sample provider rather than from assay-based typing.

Trimming takes 10 bases off V and 7 bases off J; junction bases not matched to a gene: 12. The CDR3 contains 14 residues, cysteine and phenylalanine counted. Only CDR3 DNA is held: 42 bases, read in frame from base 1. Taken from the germline V gene (reference sequence), the CDR1 and CDR2 loops are LNHDA and SQIVND. TCRbeta CDR3 regions were amplified from genomic DNA using the immunoSEQ Assay, a bias-controlled multiplex PCR. The original methods were these. Nucleated cell counts per sample were estimated from amplification of reference gene primers within the assay. To quantify the absolute abundance of each unique TCRbeta CDR3 rearrangement, sequence reads were collapsed and filtered. For each sample, productive Simpson clonality was calculated as the square root of Simpson's diversity index across productive rearrangements. What TCRdb holds here is the immuneACCESS table cut down to in-frame rearrangements. Part of the clones is not present; checked against another copy, under half of the missing clones reflect an unresolved V gene, and the others are unexplained. Clone size and the V and J calls come from that table; the DNA yielded D and trimming. For this sample the table gives 150,000 to 200,000 clones, of which 65% to 80% were detected only once. The ten largest make up around 17% of the sample.

Overall results and qualifications from the work: How much clinical and demographic metadata was included differed by source and by participant, and the metadata was provided uncurated.

Participants in the prospective study were aged about 18 to 89 years, lived in about two dozen United States geographic areas, and enrolled through a virtual design. To assign participants to cohorts, the prospective study relied on clinical history that participants themselves reported in a screening survey and a study questionnaire. In the prospective study, mobile phlebotomists collected whole blood, serum and a nasopharyngeal or oropharyngeal swab from each participant. Prospective study participants could optionally give additional blood draws and questionnaires over a 2-month period. Before DNA extraction, blood samples from the prospective study were shipped at room temperature or frozen.

What was sequenced was PBMCs or T cells enriched from blood (not recorded which). The sequence came from a woman in her forties or fifties with acute COVID-19. The chain uses TRBV19 and TRBJ2-3; TRBD1 matches 9 bases in the middle. CDR3 reads: CATTPGQGPNTQYF. The nucleotide sequence reads as follows: TGTGCCACCACACCGGGACAGGGACCGAATACGCAGTATTTT.